A single sample gave rise to the 26 T cell receptor beta chains below, sequenced in a study of CD8 T cells in ankylosing spondylitis. Whole-study findings and limits: Characteristic, it appeared, of ankylosing spondylitis blood was a TCR beta motif of about eight highly homologous variants.

TCRdb passed the 5' RACE reads through MiXCR, listing each CDR3 protein once. Of around 490,000 distinct CDR3 sequences listed, less than 6% are singletons. For these receptors, no antigen is known. The specimen sequenced was blood, either unsorted or a sorted T cell fraction (not recorded which). These receptors were taken from a male donor with ankylosing spondylitis.

CDR3 sequence reads: CASSHATATGTSIGAQYF. The CDR3, as DNA: TGCGCCAGCAGCCACGCGACAGCCACCGGGACTAGCATCGGGGCGCAGTATTTT. The chain carries TRBV4-3 and TRBJ2-3; 9 bases are a match to TRBD2. After removal of 3 bases from V and 10 bases from J, the junction contained 20 bases not matched to a gene. Looked up from germline, CDR1 is LGHNA and CDR2 is YSLEER. The CDR3 contains 18 residues.

Written as DNA, the CDR3 is TGCAGTGCAAAGACAGCTCTGAGTGGCTACACCTTC. This translates into CSAKTALSGYTF. The V and J genes are TRBV20-1 and TRBJ1-2; TRBD1 is a possible D gene (5 bases). Trimming pared 6 bases from V and 7 bases from J, leaving 15 bases between. This CDR3 is built from 12 residues. The V gene's germline CDR1 is DFQATT and CDR2 SNEGSKA (reference sequence).

At least ten counts were recorded for this clonotype. Sequence at one end of the junction differs from germline and may be a read error. The chain employs TRBV28 and TRBJ1-2; maybe TRBD1 (6 bases). The V gene's germline CDR1 is MDHEN and CDR2 SYDVKM. The CDR3 is 14 amino acids. Written as DNA, the CDR3 is TGTGCCAGCAGTTCCGGACAGCGGTCGGGGGGGGATATTTTC. This codes for CASSSGQRSGGDIF.

The genes are TRBV12-3 or TRBV12-4 and TRBJ2-1, with D unclear. The germline V and J ends were trimmed by 9 bases and 3 bases, with 9 bases remaining between them. CDR3 length: 12 amino acids. CDR3 residues: CASVAGYNEQFF. CDR3 DNA sequence: TGTGCCAGTGTCGCTGGCTACAATGAGCAGTTCTTC.

The chain couples TRBV20-1 to TRBJ2-7; 7 nucleotides agree with TRBD2. From germline, CDR1 is DFQATT and CDR2 SNEGSKA (reference sequence). V was pared by 2 bases and J by 5 bases, with 3 bases of the junction left unmatched. CDR3 length equals 12 residues. The CDR3 DNA is TGCAGTGCTAGATCTAGCGGCGACGAGCAGTACTTC. As protein: CSARSSGDEQYF.

This clonotype was picked up many times. The chain links TRBV4-3 to TRBJ1-3; the match to TRBD1 covers 7 bases. The CDR3 loop spans 17 amino acids. V was pared by 4 bases and J by 1 base, with 10 bases of the junction left unmatched. CDR1 is LGHNA and CDR2 is YSLEER in the germline V gene. The CDR3 sequence is CASSLTPQGSSGNTIYF. CDR3 nucleotide sequence: TGCGCCAGCAGCCTCACCCCACAGGGGTCTTCTGGAAACACCATATATTTT.

Only a few counts were recorded for this clonotype. The chain combines TRBV7-9 with TRBJ2-1; TRBD2 might be the D (6 bases). V shed 4 bases and J shed 0 bases, with 13 bases lying between them. From germline, CDR1 is SEHNR and CDR2 FQNEAQ (reference sequence). This CDR3 is 16 amino acids long. As DNA, the CDR3 is TGTGCCAGCAGCTCTTGGGTCGGGAGCTCCTACAATGAGCAGTTCTTC. As protein: CASSSWVGSSYNEQFF.

This clonotype was seen ten or more times. This chain joins TRBV7-2 and TRBJ1-5; D may be TRBD1 (5 bases). Germline lookup yields CDR1 SGHTA and CDR2 FQGNSA. The CDR3 extends over 14 amino acids. Trimming took off 6 bases at V and 6 bases at J, with 15 bases between the two ends. In DNA form, the CDR3 reads TGTGCCAGCAGTAGCAGGGTGGGAGGTCAGCCCCAGCATTTT. Protein product: CASSSRVGGQPQHF. Full variable domain (rest looked up from reference TRBV7-2 and TRBJ1-5): GAGVSQSPSNKVTEKGKDVELRCDPISGHTALYWYRQSLGQGLEFLIYFQGNSAPDKSGLPSDRFSAERTGGSVSTLTIQRTQQEDSAVYLCASSSRVGGQPQHFGDGTRLSIL.

This clonotype was counted only a few times. The chain recombines TRBV4-2 with TRBJ2-7, with no clear D. From germline, CDR1 is LGHNA and CDR2 YNFKEQ. This CDR3 is 11 amino acids long. Trimming removed 0 bases from V and 6 bases from J, with 3 bases in between. CDR3 amino acids: CASSQEFEQYF. The CDR3 DNA sequence: TGTGCCAGCAGCCAAGAATTCGAGCAGTACTTC.

This clonotype has at least ten counts. This chain joins TRBV6-5 and TRBJ2-1, with 7 bases fitting TRBD1. CDR1 and CDR2 (germline): MNHEY, SVGAGI. This CDR3 has 17 amino acids. The junction had 9 bases not matched to a gene; V was cut back by 0 bases and J by 4 bases. CDR3 sequence: CASSYSTGALTYNEQFF. CDR3 in DNA: TGTGCCAGCAGTTACTCCACAGGGGCCCTGACATACAATGAGCAGTTCTTC.

This clonotype has at least ten counts. The chain joins TRBV5-1 to TRBJ2-7; no clear D gene. The CDR3 contains 13 residues. Germline V gene data show CDR1 as SGHRS and CDR2 as YFSETQ. Deletions cut 0 bases from V and 7 bases from J, with 11 bases between. CDR3 sequence: CASSLVSASEQYF. The CDR3 DNA reads as TGCGCCAGCAGCTTGGTTTCCGCTTCGGAGCAGTACTTC.

This clonotype showed up just a few times. This sequence joins TRBV7-9 and TRBJ2-7, with D perhaps TRBD1 (6 bases). The germline V and J ends were trimmed by 4 bases and 5 bases, with 21 bases remaining between them. The CDR3 runs to 16 residues. Looked up from germline, CDR1 is SEHNR and CDR2 is FQNEAQ (reference sequence). The CDR3, as DNA: TGTGCCAGCAGCTCAGTCGGAAACAGGGTCACAAACGAGCAGTACTTC. Amino acids: CASSSVGNRVTNEQYF.

The table lists this clonotype with many counts. V and J are TRBV20-1 and TRBJ1-4, with D uncertain. V was pared by 6 bases and J by 8 bases, with 16 bases between. The germline V gene encodes CDR1 DFQATT and CDR2 SNEGSKA (reference sequence). The CDR3 contains 13 residues. DNA of the CDR3: TGCAGTGCCCCAGACCTTACGGGGGAAAAACTGTTTTTT. It translates to CSAPDLTGEKLFF.

Concerning this clonotype itself: This may come from a read error, since a much larger clone is one base off. V is TRBV20-1 and J is TRBJ1-1; D may be TRBD1 (6 bases). The CDR3 has 11 residues. Germline assignment: CDR1 DFQATT and CDR2 SNEGSKA (reference sequence). The CDR3 here is CTPYSRGVAFF. The CDR3, as DNA: TGCACCCCGTACTCGAGGGGGGTAGCTTTCTTT.

This clonotype appeared many times. This chain links TRBV4-1 with TRBJ2-5; D remains ambiguous. V lost 4 bases and J lost 5, with 17 bases in between. The CDR3 loop spans 15 amino acids. Germline CDR1 MGHRA, CDR2 YSYEKL. The CDR3 protein is CASSRLHSRFETQYF. In DNA form, the CDR3 reads TGCGCCAGCAGCCGCCTTCACTCCAGGTTTGAGACCCAGTACTTC.

This clonotype was observed at least ten times. This chain connects TRBV7-9 to TRBJ2-7, with D perhaps matching TRBD2 (5 bases). CDR3 length equals 11 residues. Germline assignment: CDR1 SEHNR and CDR2 FQNEAQ (reference sequence). The germline V and J ends were trimmed by 6 bases and 5 bases, with 8 bases remaining between them. The CDR3 sequence is CASSLRDEQYF. DNA for the CDR3: TGTGCCAGCAGTCTGCGGGACGAGCAGTACTTC.

This clonotype was recorded at least ten times. The junction does not match germline at one end; this may be a read error. This chain uses TRBV7-8 with TRBJ1-5, with TRBD1 matching over 7 bases. There are 13 residues in the CDR3. Germline V gene data show CDR1 as SGHVS and CDR2 as FQNEAQ. The CDR3 here is CASSSLGTAHPIF. The CDR3 DNA follows: TGTGCCAGCAGCTCCTTGGGGACAGCCCACCCAATTTTT.

Many counts were recorded for this clonotype. The V and J genes are TRBV4-2 and TRBJ1-5, with D possibly matching TRBD1 (5 bases). V gave up 4 bases and J gave up 2 bases, with 9 bases separating them. CDR3 size: 14 residues. Per the germline V gene, CDR1 is LGHNA and CDR2 is YNFKEQ. CDR3 in amino acids: CASSPGARNQPQHF. The CDR3 DNA reads TGTGCCAGCAGCCCTGGGGCCCGCAATCAGCCCCAGCATTTT.

Ten or more counts support this clonotype. The V call is TRBV6-5, the J call TRBJ2-7; maybe TRBD1 (5 bases). CDR1 is MNHEY, CDR2 SVGAGI, per germline. The CDR3 has 15 amino acids. Trimming cost V 1 base and J 0 bases, with 10 bases left between them. This CDR3 reads CASSYFIQASYEQYF. The CDR3 nucleotides are TGTGCCAGCAGTTACTTTATACAGGCCTCCTACGAGCAGTACTTC.

This chain uses TRBV4-3 with TRBJ2-3, with D tentatively TRBD1 (5 bases). V dropped 2 bases and J dropped 1 base, with 10 bases sitting between them. The CDR3 contains 15 residues. Germline V gives CDR1 LGHNA, CDR2 YSLEER. This CDR3 reads CASSQLQVGTDTQYF. DNA for the CDR3: TGCGCCAGCAGCCAACTACAGGTCGGCACAGATACGCAGTATTTT.

This clonotype was detected ten times or more. The chain employs TRBV15 and TRBJ1-1, with TRBD1 as a possible D gene (6 bases). The V and J ends lost 4 bases and 3 bases respectively, with 15 bases between them. Looked up from germline, CDR1 is LNHNV and CDR2 is YYDKDF (reference sequence). The CDR3 length is 15 residues. The CDR3 DNA reads as TGTGCCACCAGCACCCTAGGGGGTATCGACACTGAAGCTTTCTTT. Residues: CATSTLGGIDTEAFF.

This clonotype was counted ten times or more. V usage is TRBV5-1 and J usage is TRBJ2-5; D is possibly TRBD2 (6 bases). V gave up 4 bases and J gave up 3 bases, with 13 bases separating them. Germline V CDR1 and CDR2: SGHRS, YFSETQ. CDR3 length: 14 residues. The CDR3 nucleotides read TGCGCCAGCAGCCCCGGGAGCGAGGAAGAGACCCAGTACTTC. Translation: CASSPGSEEETQYF.

This clonotype was counted many times. The rearrangement joins TRBV5-1 to TRBJ1-1; D is undetermined. The CDR3 loop spans 13 amino acids. Germline assignment: CDR1 SGHRS and CDR2 YFSETQ. V gave up 3 bases and J gave up 3 bases, with 9 bases separating them. The CDR3 region has the DNA TGCGCCAGCAGCTCCCTCCTGGACACTGAAGCTTTCTTT. Translating gives CASSSLLDTEAFF.

This clonotype was counted many times. V gene TRBV9 combines with J gene TRBJ1-1, with D possibly being TRBD1 (5 bases). This CDR3 comprises 15 residues. With 0 bases removed from V and 5 bases from J, the gap between germline ends came to 14 bases. Germline CDR1 SGDLS, CDR2 YYNGEE. CDR3 DNA: TGTGCCAGCAGCGTAGGAAGGGGATGGGGGACTGAAGCTTTCTTT. Protein product: CASSVGRGWGTEAFF. Complete variable domain (other parts from reference TRBV9 and TRBJ1-1): DSGVTQTPKHLITATGQRVTLRCSPRSGDLSVYWYQQSLDQGLQFLIQYYNGEERAKGNILERFSAQQFPDLHSELNLSSLELGDSALYFCASSVGRGWGTEAFFGQGTRLTVV.

This clonotype was seen a handful of times. The chain couples TRBV28 to TRBJ2-6; D call uncertain. Trimming shortened V by 2 bases and J by 0 bases, and 5 bases separated the two germline ends. CDR3 length: 15 residues. CDR1 is MDHEN, CDR2 SYDVKM, per germline. CDR3 coding DNA: TGTGCCAGCAGTTTACAGACCTCTGGGGCCAACGTCCTGACTTTC. This sequence encodes CASSLQTSGANVLTF. Supplemented by reference TRBV28 and TRBJ2-6, the full variable domain reads DVKVTQSSRYLVKRTGEKVFLECVQDMDHENMFWYRQDPGLGLRLIYFSYDVKMKEKGDIPEGYSVSREKKERFSLILESASTNQTSMYLCASSLQTSGANVLTFGAGSRLTVL.

This clonotype occurred a few times. The V gene is TRBV15, the J gene TRBJ1-4; D remains unclear. Trimming removed 1 base from V and 3 bases from J, with 6 bases in between. The germline gives CDR1 LNHNV, CDR2 YYDKDF (reference sequence). This CDR3 has 14 residues. The DNA of the CDR3 is TGTGCCACCAGCAGAGCGCCTTCTAATGAAAAACTGTTTTTT. It encodes CATSRAPSNEKLFF.